These T cell receptor beta chains were read from a single sample in a study of cytomegalovirus exposure and HLA in healthy donors. TCRdb keeps only in-frame clones here, not all; method: immunoSEQ multiplex PCR. The sample carries some 150,000 clones, 55% to 70% recorded once. The sequencing sample was made of PBMCs. The receptors were gathered from a woman aged 55-69 years in good health and CMV-seropositive. The CDR3 runs from the conserved cysteine through the conserved F or W. Fields, in order: D gene, J gene, clone size, V gene, CDR3 DNA, CDR3 protein. D genes are given only for firm matches. For some rows the clone size is stated as once, few or many, or as a class when expanded; others skip it.

D gene: NA
J gene: TRBJ1-2
clone size: NA
V gene: TRBV6-1
CDR3 DNA: TGTGCCAGCAGCCGGGACACTTACTATGGCTACACCTTC
CDR3 protein: CASSRDTYYGYTF

D gene: NA
J gene: TRBJ2-5
clone size: NA
V gene: TRBV28
CDR3 DNA: TGTGCCAGCAGCCAACCTCAGGGGCTGGGGGAGACCCAGTACTTC
CDR3 protein: CASSQPQGLGETQYF

D gene: TRBD2
J gene: TRBJ2-7
clone size: once
V gene: TRBV28
CDR3 DNA: TGTGCCAGCAGTTCCCCACTAGCGCCTGAGGAGCAGTACTTC
CDR3 protein: CASSSPLAPEEQYF

D gene: NA
J gene: TRBJ2-7
clone size: NA
V gene: TRBV7-2
CDR3 DNA: TGTGCCAGCAGCTCCCAGCGGGCCTACGAGCAGTACTTC
CDR3 protein: CASSSQRAYEQYF

D gene: NA
J gene: TRBJ2-7
clone size: NA
V gene: TRBV6-5
CDR3 DNA: TGTGCCAGCAGTTATTCGGGGACTGATGCCTACGAGCAGTACTTC
CDR3 protein: CASSYSGTDAYEQYF

D gene: NA
J gene: TRBJ2-2
clone size: few
V gene: TRBV6-5
CDR3 DNA: TGTGCCAGCAGACCCGGCGGCCCCGCAGCCGGGGAGCTGTTTTTT
CDR3 protein: CASRPGGPAAGELFF

D gene: TRBD2
J gene: TRBJ2-1
clone size: few
V gene: TRBV19
CDR3 DNA: TGTGCCAGTAGTATGACGAGGGATAGCGGGAGGTTCAATGAGCAGTTCTTC
CDR3 protein: CASSMTRDSGRFNEQFF

D gene: TRBD2
J gene: TRBJ2-2
clone size: NA
V gene: TRBV2
CDR3 DNA: TGTGCCAGCAGGGCACTAGCGGGAGGAAACACCGGGGAGCTGTTTTTT
CDR3 protein: CASRALAGGNTGELFF

D gene: NA
J gene: TRBJ2-7
clone size: NA
V gene: TRBV9
CDR3 DNA: TGTGCCAGCAGCCCAAACCCTGGGGACATTCTCTACGAGCAGTACTTC
CDR3 protein: CASSPNPGDILYEQYF

D gene: NA
J gene: TRBJ2-5
clone size: few
V gene: TRBV18
CDR3 DNA: TGTGCCAGCTCACCCAGGGAAGAAGGGACCCAGTACTTC
CDR3 protein: CASSPREEGTQYF

D gene: TRBD1
J gene: TRBJ2-1
clone size: NA
V gene: TRBV5-5
CDR3 DNA: TGTGCCAGCAGCTTGCTCGGGACAGGGGAGGGGGATGAGCAGTTCTTC
CDR3 protein: CASSLLGTGEGDEQFF

D gene: NA
J gene: TRBJ2-3
clone size: few
V gene: TRBV7-2
CDR3 DNA: TGTGCCAGCAGCTTAGCTGCGGGACTCTTGACAGATACGCAGTATTTT
CDR3 protein: CASSLAAGLLTDTQYF

D gene: TRBD1
J gene: TRBJ2-2
clone size: NA
V gene: TRBV4-2
CDR3 DNA: TGTGCCAGCAGCCAGGCGGGACAGGGGGATAGCGGGGAGCTGTTTTTT
CDR3 protein: CASSQAGQGDSGELFF

D gene: TRBD1
J gene: TRBJ2-7
clone size: NA
V gene: TRBV7-2
CDR3 DNA: TGTGCCAGCAGCCCACCGGGACAGATCTACGAGCAGTACTTC
CDR3 protein: CASSPPGQIYEQYF

D gene: TRBD1
J gene: TRBJ1-4
clone size: NA
V gene: TRBV11-2
CDR3 DNA: TGTGCCAGCAGCCCCGGGACAGTCCGGCGTGAAAAACTGTTTTTT
CDR3 protein: CASSPGTVRREKLFF

D gene: NA
J gene: TRBJ2-2
clone size: NA
V gene: TRBV18
CDR3 DNA: TGTGCCAGCTCACCTTACGGGGGGCAGAACACCGGGGAGCTGTTTTTT
CDR3 protein: CASSPYGGQNTGELFF

D gene: TRBD1
J gene: TRBJ1-2
clone size: NA
V gene: TRBV5-5
CDR3 DNA: TGTGCCAGCAGCTACAACAGGGGTGTAGACGGCTACACCTTC
CDR3 protein: CASSYNRGVDGYTF

D gene: NA
J gene: TRBJ2-5
clone size: NA
V gene: TRBV7-2
CDR3 DNA: TGTGCCAGCAGCCCATGGACAGATACCCAGTACTTC
CDR3 protein: CASSPWTDTQYF

D gene: TRBD2
J gene: TRBJ2-7
clone size: NA
V gene: TRBV4-3
CDR3 DNA: TGCGCCAGCAGCTATCGGCGGGAGGGCCCCTACGAGCAGTACTTC
CDR3 protein: CASSYRREGPYEQYF

D gene: TRBD2
J gene: TRBJ2-5
clone size: NA
V gene: TRBV9
CDR3 DNA: TGTGCCAGCAGCGGCGGGACTAGCCTCCAAGAGACCCAGTACTTC
CDR3 protein: CASSGGTSLQETQYF

D gene: TRBD1
J gene: TRBJ2-1
clone size: few
V gene: TRBV11-3
CDR3 DNA: TGTGCCAGCAGCCTTACAGGACAGGACAATGAGCAGTTCTTC
CDR3 protein: CASSLTGQDNEQFF

D gene: NA
J gene: TRBJ2-2
clone size: NA
V gene: TRBV7-2
CDR3 DNA: TGTGCCAGCAGCTTCCACCCAGGGGCCGGGGAGCTGTTTTTT
CDR3 protein: CASSFHPGAGELFF

D gene: TRBD2
J gene: TRBJ2-3
clone size: NA
V gene: TRBV28
CDR3 DNA: TGTGCCAGCAGTAAAGGAAACTCAGCGGGGGAGGATACGCAGTATTTT
CDR3 protein: CASSKGNSAGEDTQYF

D gene: NA
J gene: TRBJ2-7
clone size: NA
V gene: TRBV6-1
CDR3 DNA: TGTGCCAGCATGCACGGAGGTACCTCCTACGAGCAGTACTTC
CDR3 protein: CASMHGGTSYEQYF

D gene: NA
J gene: TRBJ1-3
clone size: NA
V gene: TRBV6-5
CDR3 DNA: TGTGCCAGCAGTTTTAGGGGCTCTGGAAACACCATATATTTT
CDR3 protein: CASSFRGSGNTIYF

D gene: NA
J gene: TRBJ1-1
clone size: NA
V gene: TRBV2
CDR3 DNA: TGTGCCAGCAACAGCGAGCGGGGAGGGACTGAAGCTTTCTTT
CDR3 protein: CASNSERGGTEAFF

D gene: TRBD2
J gene: TRBJ2-1
clone size: NA
V gene: TRBV4-1
CDR3 DNA: TGCGCCAGCAGCCAAGGCGGACTAGCCGGGAATGAGCAGTTCTTC
CDR3 protein: CASSQGGLAGNEQFF

D gene: TRBD1
J gene: TRBJ1-2
clone size: NA
V gene: TRBV19
CDR3 DNA: TGTGCCAGTAGTCTCCCTCGACAGGGCCGCTATGGCTACACCTTC
CDR3 protein: CASSLPRQGRYGYTF

D gene: NA
J gene: TRBJ2-5
clone size: NA
V gene: TRBV19
CDR3 DNA: TGTGCCAGTAGTTCTAGCCGCCAAGAGACCCAGTACTTC
CDR3 protein: CASSSSRQETQYF

D gene: TRBD1
J gene: TRBJ2-1
clone size: NA
V gene: TRBV29-1
CDR3 DNA: TGCAGCGGAGCCGGGACAGTCTTCAATGAGCAGTTCTTC
CDR3 protein: CSGAGTVFNEQFF

D gene: TRBD2
J gene: TRBJ2-1
clone size: NA
V gene: TRBV27
CDR3 DNA: TGTGCCAGCAGGCGACTAGCGGGAGATCACAATGAGCAGTTCTTC
CDR3 protein: CASRRLAGDHNEQFF

D gene: NA
J gene: TRBJ2-1
clone size: once
V gene: TRBV18
CDR3 DNA: TGTGCCAGCTCACCATCCGGGGGACCTGAGCAGTTCTTC
CDR3 protein: CASSPSGGPEQFF

D gene: NA
J gene: TRBJ1-1
clone size: NA
V gene: TRBV5-1
CDR3 DNA: TGCGCCAGCAGCTTGACTACGGTGAACACTGAAGCTTTCTTT
CDR3 protein: CASSLTTVNTEAFF

D gene: TRBD2
J gene: TRBJ2-5
clone size: NA
V gene: TRBV15
CDR3 DNA: TGTGCCACCAGCAGAGGGGGGGCGGGAGGGCCAGGAGAGACCCAGTACTTC
CDR3 protein: CATSRGGAGGPGETQYF

D gene: TRBD2
J gene: TRBJ2-1
clone size: NA
V gene: TRBV27
CDR3 DNA: TGTGCCAGCAGTGGCCGGACTAGCGGGAGGGACTATGAGCAGTTCTTC
CDR3 protein: CASSGRTSGRDYEQFF

D gene: TRBD2
J gene: TRBJ2-5
clone size: few
V gene: TRBV5-1
CDR3 DNA: TGCGCCAGCAGCTTGGAGTTAGCGGGAGGAGAGACCCAGTACTTC
CDR3 protein: CASSLELAGGETQYF

D gene: TRBD2
J gene: TRBJ2-3
clone size: NA
V gene: TRBV7-2
CDR3 DNA: TGTGCCAGCAGCTACCTGGGACTAGCGGTAGATACGCAGTATTTT
CDR3 protein: CASSYLGLAVDTQYF

D gene: TRBD2
J gene: TRBJ2-7
clone size: NA
V gene: TRBV29-1
CDR3 DNA: TGCAGCGTTGAAAGCGGGGGAACCTACGAGCAGTACTTC
CDR3 protein: CSVESGGTYEQYF

D gene: TRBD1
J gene: TRBJ2-7
clone size: NA
V gene: TRBV19
CDR3 DNA: TGTGCCACGGCCGGGACAGGGTCCTACGAGCAGTACTTC
CDR3 protein: CATAGTGSYEQYF

D gene: NA
J gene: TRBJ1-1
clone size: NA
V gene: TRBV7-2
CDR3 DNA: TGTGCCAGCAGCCAGCAGGCTTCGAACACTGAAGCTTTCTTT
CDR3 protein: CASSQQASNTEAFF